These 2 T cell receptor beta chains originate from one sample sequenced in a study of CD8 T cells in Susac syndrome. When the RNA was reverse transcribed, random hexamers were used with an input of about 0.45 to 1 ug. A single record per CDR3 protein comes from TCRdb applying MiXCR to the immunoSEQ multiplex PCR reads. The sample contains more than 90,000 distinct CDR3 sequences, approximately 93% of which appear only once. The sequenced sample was CD4+ T cells from PBMCs. These receptors were obtained from a human donor with multiple sclerosis.

This clonotype appeared a single time. This chain uses TRBV4-1 with TRBJ2-5, with a tentative D call TRBD1 (5 bases). The V gene's germline CDR1 is MGHRA and CDR2 YSYEKL. Trimming left V 4 bases short and J 1 base short, with 10 bases between. The CDR3 contains 14 residues. The CDR3 coding sequence is TGCGCCAGCAGCCGGCAGACAGTCCAAGAGACCCAGTACTTC. Its translation: CASSRQTVQETQYF.

This clonotype was observed a single time. The rearrangement joins TRBV7-2 to TRBJ2-1, with D possibly being TRBD1 or TRBD2 (6 bases each). Trimming cost V 1 base and J 7 bases, with 14 bases left between them. CDR1 and CDR2 (germline): SGHTA, FQGNSA. The CDR3 extends over 15 amino acids. The CDR3 protein is CASSLVAGTFNEQFF. CDR3 bases: TGTGCCAGCAGCTTAGTGGCGGGGACATTTAATGAGCAGTTCTTC.